Following are 24 T cell receptor beta chains from one sample sequenced in a study of patients and donors after allogeneic stem cell transplantation (dated by TCRdb to 2019 to 2021). The method behind the library was RT-PCR. Sequencing used a NextSeq 550. Clones were called with MiXCR by TCRdb after fastp trimmed the public reads at Q25, and only in-frame beta chains were retained. Every CDR3 protein is listed once, alongside the most common genes and DNA of its rows. A total of approximately 220,000 distinct CDR3 sequences appear in this sample, around 40% of them only once. The top ten clones comprise about 9.9% of the sample. Specimen: blood, either unsorted or a sorted T cell fraction (not recorded which). These receptors all come from a human donor who was either an allogeneic HSCT recipient or a stem cell or donor lymphocyte infusion donor (not recorded which). It is not recorded whose cells these are; they may come from a transplant donor.

This chain joins TRBV12-3 or TRBV12-4 and TRBJ1-5; 9 nucleotides match TRBD1. J was trimmed by 2 bases and V by 6 bases; bases with no gene match: 5. The CDR3 is 15 residues long. The CDR3, as DNA: TGTGCCAGCAGCCAGGACAGGGGTCGCAATCAGCCCCAGCATTTT. Translation gives CASSQDRGRNQPQHF.

Only a few counts were recorded for this clonotype. The CDR3 loop is CSVLSYYNEQFF. In DNA form, the CDR3 reads TGCAGCGTCCTATCCTACTACAATGAGCAGTTCTTC. The rearrangement links TRBV29-1 to TRBJ2-1; D unresolved. The CDR3 is made up of 12 amino acids. Looked up from germline, CDR1 is SQVTM and CDR2 is ANQGSEA. V was trimmed by 6 bases and J by 3 bases, leaving 9 bases between them.

This clonotype has a handful of counts. The chain has TRBV7-9 and TRBJ1-5; possibly TRBD1 for D (6 bases). CDR1 SEHNR and CDR2 FQNEAQ come from the germline V gene (reference sequence). The V end lost 5 bases, the J end lost 7 bases, and 15 bases lay between the germline ends. The length of the CDR3 is 14 residues. The CDR3 is CASSQGGRHQPQHF. CDR3 DNA sequence: TGTGCCAGCAGCCAAGGGGGGAGGCACCAGCCCCAGCATTTT.

The chain employs TRBV12-3 or TRBV12-4 and TRBJ2-7; a weak D match, TRBD1 (5 bases). This CDR3 spans 15 amino acids. V shed 4 bases and J shed 5 bases, with 18 bases lying between them. CDR3 protein: CASSSLDTLGDEQYF. CDR3 bases: TGTGCCAGCAGTTCCCTGGACACTTTAGGTGACGAGCAGTACTTC.

The chain employs TRBV5-1 and TRBJ2-1; 8 bases are shared with TRBD2. V trimming: 5 bases; J trimming: 8 bases; junction bases outside the gene matches: 3. CDR1 is SGHRS and CDR2 is YFSETQ in the germline V gene. The CDR3 runs 12 residues. The CDR3 spells CASREAGDEQFF. CDR3 DNA sequence: TGCGCCAGCAGGGAAGCGGGGGATGAGCAGTTCTTC.

This chain connects TRBV12-3 or TRBV12-4 to TRBJ1-3; 7 bases match TRBD1. This CDR3 region has 15 residues. V gave up 3 bases and J gave up 3 bases; unmatched junction bases: 5. The CDR3, as DNA: TGTGCCAGCAGTTTGGAGACAGGGTATGGAAACACCATATATTTT. This gives the protein CASSLETGYGNTIYF.

In its sample, this clonotype was seen a few times. The chain carries TRBV4-2 and TRBJ1-2, with D tentatively TRBD1 (5 bases). The CDR3 totals 15 residues. Looked up from germline, CDR1 is LGHNA and CDR2 is YNFKEQ. The V end lost 1 base, the J end lost 4 bases, and 13 bases lay between the germline ends. Written as DNA, the CDR3 is TGTGCCAGCAGCCAAGTTGTTGTGGGGGTCTATGGCTACACCTTC. This encodes CASSQVVVGVYGYTF.

The rearrangement links TRBV28 to TRBJ1-3; D not resolved. The CDR3 is 15 amino acids. V was clipped by 6 bases and J by 3 bases, with 15 bases between them. The germline V gene encodes CDR1 MDHEN and CDR2 SYDVKM. The CDR3 coding sequence is TGTGCCAGCAGCCCTCCCCCGGGAATTGGAAACACCATATATTTT. This translates into CASSPPPGIGNTIYF.

V is TRBV6-6 and J is TRBJ1-5; D might be TRBD1 (5 bases). V shed 0 bases and J shed 1 base, with 7 bases lying between them. The germline V gene encodes CDR1 MNHNY and CDR2 SVGAGI (reference sequence). The CDR3 is 15 amino acids. The CDR3 sequence: CASSYSRGSNQPQHF. DNA of the CDR3: TGTGCCAGCAGTTACTCGAGGGGAAGCAATCAGCCCCAGCATTTT.

This clonotype was observed a few times. The V gene is TRBV4-1, the J gene TRBJ1-1; TRBD1 matches at 7 bases. CDR1 is MGHRA, CDR2 YSYEKL, per germline. The trim removed 0 bases at V and 6 bases at J, leaving 7 bases unmatched. CDR3 length: 15 residues. The CDR3 here is CASSQERFQGAEAFF. CDR3 nucleotides: TGCGCCAGCAGCCAAGAGCGTTTTCAGGGGGCTGAAGCTTTCTTT.

This clonotype has more than one count but fewer than ten. The chain combines TRBV28 with TRBJ2-7, with D unclear. This CDR3 has 14 amino acids. V dropped 3 bases and J dropped 3 bases, with 12 bases sitting between them. CDR1 is MDHEN and CDR2 is SYDVKM in the germline V gene. CDR3 protein: CASSFRVLVYEQYF. The CDR3 nucleotides are TGTGCCAGCAGTTTTAGGGTCTTGGTCTACGAGCAGTACTTC.

This clonotype appeared a few times. The J gene is TRBJ1-5, the V gene TRBV28; a weak D match, TRBD1 (6 bases). Germline V gene sequence: CDR1 MDHEN, CDR2 SYDVKM. The V end lost 6 bases, the J end lost 2 bases, and 14 bases lay between the germline ends. The CDR3 runs to 15 residues. The CDR3 here is CASRPGEGGNQPQHF. The CDR3, as DNA: TGTGCCAGCAGGCCAGGGGAAGGAGGCAATCAGCCCCAGCATTTT.

V gene TRBV29-1 combines with J gene TRBJ2-7; 8 nucleotides align to TRBD1. The CDR3 spans 15 residues. Germline-derived CDR1 and CDR2 are SQVTM and ANQGSEA. J was trimmed by 7 bases and V by 0 bases; bases with no gene match: 11. The CDR3 nucleotides read TGCAGCGTTGAAGACCAGGGACAGGTGCGGAATGAGCAGTACTTC. It translates to CSVEDQGQVRNEQYF.

The chain carries TRBV6-5 and TRBJ2-2, with 7 positions matching TRBD1. Trimming at V came to 3 bases and at J to 4 bases, leaving 2 bases not matched to a gene. CDR1 is MNHEY and CDR2 is SVGAGI in the germline V gene. The CDR3 sequence is 14 residues long. The CDR3, as DNA: TGTGCCAGCAGTTATTCAGGGGGCACCGGGGAGCTGTTTTTT. Translation: CASSYSGGTGELFF.

A single count supports this clonotype. The gene calls are TRBV20-1 and TRBJ2-1, with unresolved D. The V gene's germline CDR1 is DFQATT and CDR2 SNEGSKA (reference sequence). The CDR3 is made up of 13 amino acids. Between the trimmed V and J ends, which lost 3 bases and 2 bases, there was a span of 8 bases. The DNA for the CDR3 is TGCAGTGCTAGTACGTCAACCTACAATGAGCAGTTCTTC. Its protein is CSASTSTYNEQFF.

The genes are TRBV18 and TRBJ1-2; D is unresolved. The CDR3 is 13 amino acids. From germline, CDR1 is KGHSH and CDR2 LQKENI. The V end was cut by 6 bases, the J end by 1 base, with 9 bases between. The CDR3 region has the DNA TGTGCCAGCTCGCCTGGGGATAACTATGGCTACACCTTC. Protein product: CASSPGDNYGYTF.

CDR3 sequence reads: CASRDDRAANTGELFF. CDR3 DNA sequence: TGCGCCAGCAGGGATGACAGGGCCGCGAACACCGGGGAGCTGTTTTTT. The chain recombines TRBV5-1 with TRBJ2-2, with TRBD1 matching over 7 bases. The CDR3 runs 16 residues. Germline V gene lookup returns CDR1 SGHRS and CDR2 YFSETQ. The V and J ends lost 5 bases and 0 bases, in that order; junction bases with no gene match: 7.

The V gene is TRBV7-2, the J gene TRBJ2-1; 7 nucleotides align to TRBD2. The CDR3 loop spans 17 amino acids. The trim removed 1 base at V and 4 bases at J, leaving 10 bases unmatched. Germline lookup yields CDR1 SGHTA and CDR2 FQGNSA. The CDR3 sequence is CASSLVPGLVVYNEQFF. The CDR3, as DNA: TGTGCCAGCAGCTTAGTCCCAGGACTAGTTGTTTACAATGAGCAGTTCTTC.

The chain combines TRBV25-1 with TRBJ1-1; D is unclear. Germline V gives CDR1 MGHDK, CDR2 SYGVNS. This CDR3 has 11 residues. Trimming removed 4 bases from V and 5 bases from J, with 5 bases in between. The CDR3 DNA reads TGTGCCAGCAGTGTAGGGACTGAAGCTTTCTTT. It translates to CASSVGTEAFF.

This clonotype was found a few times. This rearrangement joins TRBV12-3 or TRBV12-4 to TRBJ1-2, with no clear D. The CDR3 is 14 amino acids. V lost 7 bases and J 2 bases, leaving 14 bases between the germline ends. The CDR3 loop reads CASTPGGFNYGYTF. The DNA of the CDR3 is TGTGCCAGCACCCCCGGCGGGTTCAACTATGGCTACACCTTC.

This clonotype was seen more than once but under ten times. This chain uses TRBV20-1 with TRBJ1-4; D not certain. Germline V gene lookup returns CDR1 DFQATT and CDR2 SNEGSKA (reference sequence). The CDR3 is made up of 14 amino acids. V lost 1 base, J lost 4 bases, and 10 bases lay in between. CDR3 DNA: TGCAGTGCTAGAGGAGCCGCCGGTAATGAAAAACTGTTTTTT. It encodes CSARGAAGNEKLFF.

This clonotype turned up a few times. CDR3 region: CASSPPPARGEEKLFF. CDR3 nucleotide sequence: TGCGCCAGCAGCCCCCCGCCGGCCAGAGGGGAGGAAAAACTGTTTTTT. The chain uses TRBV4-1 and TRBJ1-4; the D gene is possibly TRBD1 (5 bases). CDR1 MGHRA and CDR2 YSYEKL come from the germline V gene. This CDR3 is built from 16 residues. V was pared by 4 bases and J by 8 bases, with 20 bases between.

This clonotype showed up just a few times. CDR3 coding DNA: TGTGCCAGCAGTGACGGAGGGGGAGCTTTCTTT. Protein product: CASSDGGGAFF. J is TRBJ1-1 and V is TRBV6-1; the D gene is possibly TRBD1 (6 bases). The CDR3 has 11 residues. Trimming took off 3 bases at V and 10 bases at J, with 9 bases between the two ends. Germline lookup yields CDR1 MNHNS and CDR2 SASEGT.

This clonotype occurred many times. The V call is TRBV30, the J call TRBJ1-6, with unresolved D. This CDR3 contains 14 residues. Germline CDR1 and CDR2: GTSNPN and SVGIG (reference sequence). V was clipped by 4 bases and J by 0 bases, with 7 bases between them. The CDR3 DNA is TGTGCCTGGACGGAGTCCTCCTATAATTCACCCCTCCACTTT. It is translated as CAWTESSYNSPLHF.